The text below deals with one TCR beta chain. These data are taken from a study of control samples from healthy donors and cancer patients. Method: immunoSEQ multiplex PCR; TCRdb's copy keeps in-frame clones and lacks some. The table shows 100,000 or so clones, with around 89% occurring only once. The CDR3 spans 14 residues. In germline, CDR1 is MGHRA, CDR2 YSYEKL. V dropped 0 bases and J dropped 1 base, with 6 bases sitting between them. Sequencing input: blood. The chain is built from TRBV4-1 and TRBJ1-1; D not resolved. This clonotype was sampled from a man aged 30-40 years in good health. CDR3 DNA: TGCGCCAGCAGCCAAGATTACCAGAACACTGAAGCTTTCTTT. This gives the protein CASSQDYQNTEAFF.